Detailed here is one T cell receptor beta chain. As originally analysed: Amplification of reference gene primers was used by the study to estimate nucleated cell counts. The table came from immunoSEQ multiplex PCR; TCRdb's copy has only in-frame clones and leaves some out. V and J calls and clone size are copied from that table; D and trimming were computed from the DNA. Of over 30,000 clones listed, about 92% are singletons. The sample originates from a study of blood T cell repertoires in COVID-19. CDR1 and CDR2 from the germline V gene are KGHDR and SFDVKD. Trimming took 2 bases from V and 0 from J, leaving 13 bases between them. The CDR3 length is 17 residues.

The rearrangement joins TRBV24-1 to TRBJ2-1, with D tentatively TRBD1 (5 bases). The clonotype was recovered from a man older than 75 with acute or convalescent COVID-19. Source material: peripheral blood. The CDR3 DNA is TGTGCCACCAGTGATTCTGGGGCTGTTAGCTCCTACAATGAGCAGTTCTTC. It specifies CATSDSGAVSSYNEQFF.